This T cell receptor (beta chain) was sequenced during a study of blood T cell repertoires in COVID-19. Study as a whole: Samples came from the United States, Italy and Spain, spanning acute and convalescent COVID-19. T cells, B-cell-depleted T cells, or PBMCs supplied cDNA or gDNA.

This clone was seen only once. Germline assignment: CDR1 SGHRS and CDR2 YFSETQ. This CDR3 spans 16 amino acids. V was clipped by 3 bases and J by 0 bases, with 14 bases between them. In the study's own analysis: Amplifying reference gene primers gave estimates of nucleated cell counts. The assay was immunoSEQ multiplex PCR, and TCRdb's table has in-frame clones only and misses some. The V and J calls and clone size are taken from that table; D and trimming were inferred from the DNA. The sample shows tens of thousands of clones, 70% to 85% of them seen only once. This chain uses TRBV5-1 with TRBJ2-3, with D possibly being TRBD2 (6 bases). The clonotype originates from a woman aged 70-85 years with acute or convalescent COVID-19. Sequenced material: peripheral blood. CDR3 amino acids: CASSSISAGSTDTQYF. The CDR3, as DNA: TGCGCCAGCAGCTCCATCTCAGCGGGCAGCACAGATACGCAGTATTTT.